This record concerns one T cell receptor (beta chain) sequence. The source of the sample is a study of blood T cell repertoires in COVID-19. The wider study: PBMCs, B-cell-depleted T cells, or T cells provided the cDNA or gDNA that made up the material.

V was shortened by 0 bases and J by 1 base, with 9 bases between the two germline ends. CDR1 and CDR2 from the germline V gene are GTSNPN and SVGIG (reference sequence). This CDR3 spans 14 amino acids. Seattle enrolled patients during active infection and tracked them longitudinally. Authors' methods: Estimation of nucleated cell counts was performed using reference gene primer amplification. The repertoire was sequenced with immunoSEQ multiplex PCR; TCRdb's copy has only in-frame clones and lacks some. D and trimming come from the DNA, and the V and J calls and clone size come from that table. Among 300,000 to 350,000 clones listed, 80% to 90% were seen once.

The sequence derives from a woman in her fifties or sixties with COVID-19, enrolled during active disease. Sequencing was carried out using peripheral blood. The chain joins TRBV30 to TRBJ2-5, with D possibly TRBD1 on 6 matching bases. The CDR3 DNA sequence: TGTGCCTGGAGTGTACGCAGGGGCCAAGAGACCCAGTACTTC. Translation gives CAWSVRRGQETQYF.